This TCR beta chain was retrieved from a study of preoperative IRX-2 immunotherapy in early breast cancer. Profiling relied on immunoSEQ multiplex PCR, and the TCRdb table lists in-frame clones only, not all of them. The sample shows roughly 27,000 clones, around 72% of them seen only once. Per germline, CDR1 GTSNPN and CDR2 SVGIG (reference sequence). The CDR3 spans 16 residues. Trimming shortened V by 2 bases and J by 2 bases, and 16 bases separated the two germline ends. Treatment of the sample: preoperative locoregional IRX-2 cytokine immunotherapy. Patients received preoperative, locoregional IRX-2 cytokine immunotherapy in a phase Ib study.

The origin of this receptor is a human donor with breast cancer. The genes are TRBV30 and TRBJ2-1; D not resolved. The input for sequencing was lymph node tissue, taken after IRX-2 immunotherapy. CDR3 nucleotides: TGTGCCTGGAGTCGCCGCGTGAGCGCAACCTACAATGAGCAGTTCTTC. Translated: CAWSRRVSATYNEQFF.